The 4 T cell receptor beta chains below come from one sample, sequenced in a study of blood T cell repertoires in COVID-19. TCRdb's table, derived via immunoSEQ multiplex PCR, lists solely in-frame clones and lacks some. The sample records some 150,000 clones, roughly 89% being singletons. Sample: peripheral blood. The receptors were gathered from a woman in her thirties or forties with acute or convalescent COVID-19.

This clone was found a few times. Other DNA variants within this sample encode the same CDR3. The chain combines TRBV12-3 or TRBV12-4 with TRBJ1-1, with D unclear. The CDR3 covers 13 residues. The ends were cut back, 6 bases at V and 1 base at J, with 9 bases in the middle. The CDR3 spells CASSLSRNTEAFF. In DNA form, the CDR3 reads TGTGCCAGCAGCCTTTCCAGGAACACTGAAGCTTTCTTT.

J is TRBJ2-7 and V is TRBV7-2; D unresolved. CDR1 and CDR2 from the germline V gene are SGHTA and FQGNSA. The CDR3 covers 14 residues. Deletions cut 5 bases from V and 1 base from J, with 12 bases between. The chain's CDR3 is CASSPPGLSYEQYF. CDR3 nucleotide sequence: TGTGCCAGCAGCCCCCCGGGTTTGTCCTACGAGCAGTACTTC.

The V gene is TRBV4-1, the J gene TRBJ2-7; no firm D call. V was cut by 4 bases and J by 2 bases, with 12 bases left in between. Per the germline V gene, CDR1 is MGHRA and CDR2 is YSYEKL. The CDR3 length is 14 residues. CDR3 coding DNA: TGCGCCAGCAGCCCGCCCCAACAGCCCTACGAGCAGTACTTC. It is translated as CASSPPQQPYEQYF.

This clone was detected a few times. The chain links TRBV19 to TRBJ2-1; 11 bases are a match to TRBD2. The length of the CDR3 is 13 residues. The V segment lost 6 bases and the J segment 5 bases; nucleotides outside the gene matches: 0. Germline V gives CDR1 LNHDA, CDR2 SQIVND (reference sequence). The CDR3 is CASRLAGDNEQFF. Here the CDR3 DNA reads TGTGCCAGTAGACTAGCGGGAGACAATGAGCAGTTCTTC. Variable domain in full (rest from reference TRBV19 and TRBJ2-1): DGGITQSPKYLFRKEGQNVTLSCEQNLNHDAMYWYRQDPGQGLRLIYYSQIVNDFQKGDIAEGYSVSREKKESFPLTVTSAQKNPTAFYLCASRLAGDNEQFFGPGTRLTVL.